Shown below are 9 T cell receptor beta chains from a single sample sequenced in a study of cytomegalovirus exposure and HLA in healthy donors. Method: immunoSEQ multiplex PCR; TCRdb's copy keeps in-frame clones and lacks some. The table includes about 240,000 clones, 85% to 90% detected once. Material: PBMCs. The receptor source for this set is a man aged 18 to 35 in good health and CMV-seronegative.

This clone has just a few counts. This chain connects TRBV5-1 to TRBJ1-3; 8 bases align to TRBD1. Germline V gives CDR1 SGHRS, CDR2 YFSETQ. The CDR3 is made up of 13 amino acids. The V and J ends lost 4 bases and 10 bases, in that order; junction bases with no gene match: 7. As DNA, the CDR3 is TGCGCCAGCAGCAATGGACAGGGCGGTACCATATATTTT. Amino acid sequence: CASSNGQGGTIYF.

V is TRBV2 and J is TRBJ1-1, with D uncertain. The length of the CDR3 is 13 residues. The germline V gene has CDR1 SNHLY and CDR2 FYNNEI. V shed 6 bases and J shed 0 bases, with 8 bases lying between them. This chain's CDR3 is CASRPAVNTEAFF. In nucleotides, the CDR3 is TGTGCCAGCAGACCGGCGGTGAACACTGAAGCTTTCTTT. The full variable domain, rest sourced from reference TRBV2 and TRBJ1-1, is EPEVTQTPSHQVTQMGQEVILRCVPISNHLYFYWYRQILGQKVEFLVSFYNNEISEKSEIFDDQFSVERPDGSNFTLKIRSTKLEDSAMYFCASRPAVNTEAFFGQGTRLTVV.

V gene TRBV10-2 combines with J gene TRBJ2-7; D not resolved. CDR1 is WSHSY and CDR2 is SAAADI in the germline V gene. V lost 2 bases to trimming and J lost 6 bases, with 8 bases between them. The CDR3 loop spans 12 amino acids. DNA of the CDR3: TGCGCCAGCAGTGAGAGCGCCGCCGAGCAGTACTTC. This gives the protein CASSESAAEQYF.

The CDR3: CATAVRTDYNEQFF. As DNA, the CDR3 is TGTGCCACCGCAGTTCGGACTGACTACAATGAGCAGTTCTTC. The V call is TRBV27, the J call TRBJ2-1; a possible D gene is TRBD2 (5 bases). Trimming took off 10 bases at V and 3 bases at J, with 16 bases between the two ends. Germline assignment: CDR1 MNHEY and CDR2 SMNVEV (reference sequence). This CDR3 comprises 14 residues.

V is TRBV6-4 and J is TRBJ2-3, with 7 nucleotides matching TRBD1. The germline V gene has CDR1 MRHNA and CDR2 SNTAGT. The trim removed 5 bases at V and 3 bases at J, leaving 5 bases unmatched. The CDR3 has 14 amino acids. CDR3 bases: TGTGCCAGCAGTAAGGGGGCGGATACAGATACGCAGTATTTT. It translates to CASSKGADTDTQYF.

The chain is built from TRBV29-1 and TRBJ2-3; 8 bases are a match to TRBD1. V dropped 1 base and J dropped 6; count of bases not matched to a gene: 6. CDR3 length: 14 amino acids. Germline CDR1 and CDR2: SQVTM and ANQGSEA. The CDR3 region has the DNA TGCAGCGTTGAAGGCGCAGGGGGCGCCGATACGCAGTATTTT. This encodes CSVEGAGGADTQYF.

This rearrangement joins TRBV10-1 to TRBJ2-7; 8 positions match TRBD1. Germline V gives CDR1 WNHNN, CDR2 SYGVQD (reference sequence). V lost 2 bases, J lost 3 bases, and 6 bases stayed unmatched. This CDR3 has 15 residues. The CDR3 is CASSEGPGTGYEQYF. CDR3 coding DNA: TGCGCCAGCAGTGAGGGTCCCGGGACAGGCTACGAGCAGTACTTC.

The chain employs TRBV28 and TRBJ2-7; no definite D call. This CDR3 contains 11 residues. Germline loops: CDR1 MDHEN, CDR2 SYDVKM. V was pared by 7 bases and J by 2 bases, with 6 bases between. CDR3 nucleotides: TGTGCCAGCACCACAACCTACGAGCAGTACTTC. It specifies CASTTTYEQYF. Looking up the rest from reference TRBV28 and TRBJ2-7 gives the full variable domain: DVKVTQSSRYLVKRTGEKVFLECVQDMDHENMFWYRQDPGLGLRLIYFSYDVKMKEKGDIPEGYSVSREKKERFSLILESASTNQTSMYLCASTTTYEQYFGPGTRLTVT.

This clone has just a few counts. The chain recombines TRBV4-1 with TRBJ2-7; D unresolved. Trimming cost V 1 base and J 2 bases, with 9 bases left between them. Germline CDR1 and CDR2: MGHRA and YSYEKL. The CDR3 covers 14 residues. The CDR3 bases are TGCGCCAGCAGCCAAGCCGGAGCCCCCTACGAGCAGTACTTC. Protein product: CASSQAGAPYEQYF.